These 21 T cell receptor beta chains came from one sample sequenced in a study of blood T cells in healthy people across ages. Primers used in a second PCR of about 6 to 11 cycles were a sample-barcoded 5' primer and a J-beta primer mix. Using its own MiXCR run on the 5' RACE reads, TCRdb lists one record per CDR3 protein. The sample contains hundreds of thousands of distinct CDR3 sequences, 35% to 40% of which appear only once. Sequenced: blood. These receptors came from a man aged 18 to 30 in good health.

V usage is TRBV3-1 and J usage is TRBJ2-3; 16 bases are shared with TRBD2. The CDR3 loop spans 19 amino acids. Germline V CDR1 and CDR2: LGHDT, YNNKEL (reference sequence). Losses at the gene ends were 5 bases for V and 2 bases for J; bases not matched to a gene: 10. The CDR3 loop reads CASSSLGLAGGSTTDTQYF. In DNA form, the CDR3 reads TGTGCCAGCAGCTCGTTGGGACTAGCGGGGGGGAGCACCACAGATACGCAGTATTTT.

In its sample, this clonotype was seen a few times. The chain has TRBV5-6 and TRBJ2-5; D is uncertain. This CDR3 contains 14 residues. The germline V gene has CDR1 SGHDT and CDR2 YYEEEE. V dropped 4 bases and J dropped 0 bases, with 10 bases sitting between them. The CDR3 region is CASSPVRDQETQYF. The CDR3 DNA follows: TGTGCCAGCAGCCCGGTCCGGGACCAAGAGACCCAGTACTTC.

The V and J genes are TRBV2 and TRBJ1-2, with TRBD1 matching 7 bases. The CDR3 totals 14 residues. V shed 4 bases, J shed 6 bases, and the junction held 8 bases outside the gene matches. Germline lookup yields CDR1 SNHLY and CDR2 FYNNEI. The DNA for the CDR3 is TGTGCCAGCAGTGTTGGGAGACAGGGTGATGGCTACACCTTC. This translates into CASSVGRQGDGYTF.

A few counts support this clonotype. The chain has TRBV4-3 and TRBJ1-4; D gene unclear. This CDR3 region has 15 residues. The V and J ends lost 0 bases and 7 bases respectively, with 12 bases between them. CDR1 LGHNA and CDR2 YSLEER come from the germline V gene. DNA for the CDR3: TGCGCCAGCAGCCAAGACGGTCAAAACGGTGAAAAACTGTTTTTT. Its translation is CASSQDGQNGEKLFF.

The CDR3 reads CASSYSMGTFYTF. In DNA, the CDR3 is TGTGCCAGCAGTTACTCGATGGGGACATTCTACACCTTC. The chain has TRBV6-5 and TRBJ1-2; possible D gene TRBD1, 6 bases. The germline V gene encodes CDR1 MNHEY and CDR2 SVGAGI. Trimming stripped 0 bases from V and 10 bases from J, with 12 bases between. The CDR3 has 13 amino acids.

The chain recombines TRBV20-1 with TRBJ2-5; D remains unclear. This CDR3 comprises 14 residues. Germline V gene lookup returns CDR1 DFQATT and CDR2 SNEGSKA (reference sequence). V lost 0 bases and J lost 1, with 9 bases in between. CDR3 DNA: TGCAGTGCTAGAGATCCCCTAGGCCAAGAGACCCAGTACTTC. Translated, it gives CSARDPLGQETQYF.

The CDR3 protein is CASSYGTGGRTQYF. The CDR3 DNA reads as TGTGCCAGCAGTTACGGAACAGGGGGAAGGACCCAGTACTTC. The chain uses TRBV6-2 or TRBV6-3 and TRBJ2-5, with TRBD1 matching over 8 bases. Unmatched junction bases numbered 6, after V lost 2 bases and J lost 7 bases. This CDR3 region has 14 residues. Germline loops: CDR1 MNHEY, CDR2 SVGEGT.

This sequence joins TRBV2 and TRBJ2-3, with 7 bases fitting TRBD2. The V segment lost 3 bases and the J segment 4 bases; nucleotides outside the gene matches: 10. The CDR3 runs 16 residues. In germline, CDR1 is SNHLY, CDR2 FYNNEI. The CDR3 reads CASSDWEGWIPDTQYF. Here the CDR3 DNA reads TGTGCCAGCAGTGATTGGGAGGGGTGGATCCCAGATACGCAGTATTTT.

This clonotype was detected once. The chain uses TRBV2 and TRBJ2-3, with D possibly being TRBD2 (6 bases). Trimming cost V 11 bases and J 0 bases, with 15 bases left between them. Per the germline V gene, CDR1 is SNHLY and CDR2 is FYNNEI. The CDR3 length is 14 residues. This CDR3 reads CAGQISGSTDTQYF. The CDR3 DNA reads TGTGCCGGCCAGATTAGCGGCAGCACAGATACGCAGTATTTT.

V and J are TRBV10-3 and TRBJ2-3; unclear D gene. CDR3 size: 14 residues. V lost 8 bases and J lost 0, with 12 bases in between. Germline CDR1 is ENHRY and CDR2 is SYGVKD. CDR3 loop: CAIAVTQSTDTQYF. The CDR3 DNA sequence: TGTGCCATCGCGGTGACTCAAAGCACAGATACGCAGTATTTT.

Here the CDR3 DNA reads TGTGCCAGCAGCCAAGGGACAGGGGCCGGCTATGGCTACACCTTC. Protein product: CASSQGTGAGYGYTF. The chain recombines TRBV12-3 or TRBV12-4 with TRBJ1-2; 10 positions match TRBD1. J gave up 4 bases and V 6 bases, and 8 bases lay outside the gene matches. This CDR3 spans 15 amino acids.

To note about this clonotype: A read error may be the cause here, since a much bigger clone is one base away. The V call is TRBV20-1, the J call TRBJ2-1; D might be TRBD1 or TRBD2, each matching 5 bases. Germline CDR1 DFQATT, CDR2 SNEGSKA (reference sequence). CDR3 length: 16 amino acids. V lost 0 bases, J lost 3 bases, and 15 bases lay in between. The chain's CDR3 is CSARDTRDRDYNEQFF. As DNA, the CDR3 is TGCAGTGCTAGAGATACACGGGACCGAGACTACAATGAGCAGTTCTTC.

J is TRBJ2-3 and V is TRBV29-1; D unresolved. CDR1 is SQVTM, CDR2 ANQGSEA, per germline. The CDR3 sequence is 15 residues long. Deletions cut 6 bases from V and 0 bases from J, with 16 bases between. CDR3 sequence (DNA): TGCAGCGTAGATACGCGACTCACCAGCACAGATACGCAGTATTTT. Protein sequence: CSVDTRLTSTDTQYF.

The gene calls are TRBV12-3 or TRBV12-4 and TRBJ1-1; weak D call: TRBD1 (6 bases). CDR3 size: 13 residues. Trimming removed 1 base from V and 6 bases from J, with 9 bases in between. The CDR3 protein is CASSLEGGAEAFF. CDR3 sequence (DNA): TGTGCCAGCAGTTTAGAGGGGGGCGCTGAAGCTTTCTTT.

This clonotype has more than one count but fewer than ten. J is TRBJ2-1 and V is TRBV25-1, with D possibly TRBD1 on 6 matching bases. The CDR3 spans 14 residues. CDR1 and CDR2 from the germline V gene are MGHDK and SYGVNS. The V and J ends lost 5 bases and 7 bases respectively, with 15 bases between them. The CDR3 coding sequence is TGTGCCAGCAGTCGACAGGTCCCTAGGAATGAGCAGTTCTTC. The encoded protein is CASSRQVPRNEQFF.

The V call is TRBV27, the J call TRBJ2-7; TRBD1 is a possible D gene (6 bases). There are 14 residues in the CDR3. Germline V gives CDR1 MNHEY, CDR2 SMNVEV (reference sequence). Trimming cost V 5 bases and J 4 bases, with 15 bases left between them. CDR3 sequence: CASSPLDSSYEQYF. In DNA, the CDR3 is TGTGCCAGCAGTCCATTGGACAGTTCTTACGAGCAGTACTTC.

The V and J genes are TRBV9 and TRBJ2-3, with TRBD2 as a possible D gene (5 bases). The CDR3 totals 16 residues. V lost 0 bases, J lost 4 bases, and 15 bases lay in between. Germline CDR1 SGDLS, CDR2 YYNGEE. The CDR3 DNA follows: TGTGCCAGCAGCGTAGACCCCGGGATCGGCCCAGATACGCAGTATTTT. This sequence encodes CASSVDPGIGPDTQYF.

This clonotype was detected only a few times. The chain recombines TRBV6-2 or TRBV6-3 with TRBJ1-1; D ambiguous. Germline V gene sequence: CDR1 MNHEY, CDR2 SVGEGT. Trimming removed 3 bases from V and 4 bases from J, with 12 bases in between. The length of the CDR3 is 14 residues. As DNA, the CDR3 is TGTGCCAGCAGTTATAGAATTCGGGCCACTGAAGCTTTCTTT. Its translation is CASSYRIRATEAFF.

This clonotype was seen many times. This chain uses TRBV10-2 with TRBJ2-5; 8 bases match TRBD2. Germline V gene sequence: CDR1 WSHSY, CDR2 SAAADI. V trimming: 4 bases; J trimming: 2 bases; junction bases outside the gene matches: 6. The CDR3 is 15 amino acids. CDR3 nucleotides: TGCGCCAGCAGTGTCGGGGGGGAGCCTCAAGAGACCCAGTACTTC. It translates to CASSVGGEPQETQYF.

This clonotype has a single count. The chain uses TRBV4-3 and TRBJ1-1, with D uncertain. This CDR3 region has 14 residues. CDR1 is LGHNA, CDR2 YSLEER, per germline. V was clipped by 0 bases and J by 4 bases, with 9 bases between them. The CDR3 DNA is TGCGCCAGCAGCCAAGATATTAGGACCACTGAAGCTTTCTTT. Amino acids: CASSQDIRTTEAFF.

This chain's CDR3 is CAISRLAEQETQYF. CDR3 coding DNA: TGTGCCATCAGTCGACTAGCGGAACAAGAGACCCAGTACTTC. This sequence joins TRBV10-3 and TRBJ2-5, with TRBD2 matching over 9 bases. The V and J ends lost 5 bases and 2 bases, in that order; junction bases with no gene match: 3. Germline CDR1 and CDR2: ENHRY and SYGVKD. The CDR3 has 14 amino acids.